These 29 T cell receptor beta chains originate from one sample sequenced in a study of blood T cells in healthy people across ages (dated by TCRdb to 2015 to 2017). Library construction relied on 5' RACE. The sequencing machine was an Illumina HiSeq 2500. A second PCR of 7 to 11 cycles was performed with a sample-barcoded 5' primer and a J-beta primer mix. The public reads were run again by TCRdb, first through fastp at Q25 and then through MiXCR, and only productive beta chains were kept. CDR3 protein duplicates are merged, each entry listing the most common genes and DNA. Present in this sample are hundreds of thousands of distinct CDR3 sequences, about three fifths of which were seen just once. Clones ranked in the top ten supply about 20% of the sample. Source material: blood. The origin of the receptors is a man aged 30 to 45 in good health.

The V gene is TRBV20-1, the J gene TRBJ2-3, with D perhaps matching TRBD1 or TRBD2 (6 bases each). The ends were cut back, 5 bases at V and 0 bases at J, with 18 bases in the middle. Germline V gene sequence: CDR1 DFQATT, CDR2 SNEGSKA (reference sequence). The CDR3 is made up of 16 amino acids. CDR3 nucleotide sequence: TGCAGTGCTCCCCGCGGAGGGGGGACTAGCACAGATACGCAGTATTTT. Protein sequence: CSAPRGGGTSTDTQYF.

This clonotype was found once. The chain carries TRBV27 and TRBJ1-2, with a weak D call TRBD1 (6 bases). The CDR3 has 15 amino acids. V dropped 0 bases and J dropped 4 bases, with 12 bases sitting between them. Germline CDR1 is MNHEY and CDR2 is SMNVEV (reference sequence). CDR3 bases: TGTGCCAGCAGTTTATCTGGACAGTCGACCTATGGCTACACCTTC. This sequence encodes CASSLSGQSTYGYTF.

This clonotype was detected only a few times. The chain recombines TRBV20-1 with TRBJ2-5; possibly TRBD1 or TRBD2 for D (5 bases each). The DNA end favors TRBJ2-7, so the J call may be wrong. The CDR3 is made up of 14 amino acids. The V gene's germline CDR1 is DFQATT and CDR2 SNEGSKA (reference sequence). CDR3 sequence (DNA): TGCAGTGCTTGGAGCCGGGACGCCTCCTACGAGCAGTACTTC. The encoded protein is CSAWSRDASYEQYF.

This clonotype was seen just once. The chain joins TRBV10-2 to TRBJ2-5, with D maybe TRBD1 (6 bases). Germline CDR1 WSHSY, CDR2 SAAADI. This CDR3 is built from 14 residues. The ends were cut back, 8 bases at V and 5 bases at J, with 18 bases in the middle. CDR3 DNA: TGCGCCAGCTCCCCAATGACAGGATACGAGACCCAGTACTTC. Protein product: CASSPMTGYETQYF.

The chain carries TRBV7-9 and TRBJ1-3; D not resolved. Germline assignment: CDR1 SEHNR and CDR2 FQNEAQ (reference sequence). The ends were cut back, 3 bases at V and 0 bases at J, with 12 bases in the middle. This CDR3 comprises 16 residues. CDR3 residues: CASSLSGGSSGNTIYF. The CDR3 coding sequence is TGTGCCAGCAGCTTGAGTGGAGGGAGCTCTGGAAACACCATATATTTT.

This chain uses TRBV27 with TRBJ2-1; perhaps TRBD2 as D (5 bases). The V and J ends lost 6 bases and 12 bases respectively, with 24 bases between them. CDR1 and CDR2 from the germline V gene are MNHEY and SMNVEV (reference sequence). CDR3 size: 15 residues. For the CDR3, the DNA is TGTGCCAGCAGCCTCCAAACTAGTGGTCCATTGGGGCAGTTCTTC. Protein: CASSLQTSGPLGQFF.

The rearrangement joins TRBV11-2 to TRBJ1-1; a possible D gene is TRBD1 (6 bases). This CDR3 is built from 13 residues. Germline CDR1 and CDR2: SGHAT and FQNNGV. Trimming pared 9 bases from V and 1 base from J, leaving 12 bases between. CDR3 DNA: TGTGCCAGTGGGGGCGGACCGAACACTGAAGCTTTCTTT. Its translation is CASGGGPNTEAFF.

The CDR3 DNA follows: TGCGCCAGCAGCCACGATCCGGACGTTCGCACAGATACGCAGTATTTT. This encodes CASSHDPDVRTDTQYF. The rearrangement joins TRBV4-3 to TRBJ2-3; D remains ambiguous. CDR3 length: 16 amino acids. The germline V gene encodes CDR1 LGHNA and CDR2 YSLEER. V lost 3 bases and J lost 1, with 14 bases in between.

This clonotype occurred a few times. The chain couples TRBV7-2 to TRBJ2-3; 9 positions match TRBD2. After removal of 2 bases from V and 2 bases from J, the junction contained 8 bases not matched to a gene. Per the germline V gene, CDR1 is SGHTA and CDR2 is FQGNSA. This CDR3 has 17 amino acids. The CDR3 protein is CASSLQASGALTDTQYF. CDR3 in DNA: TGTGCCAGCAGCTTACAAGCTAGCGGGGCCCTCACAGATACGCAGTATTTT.

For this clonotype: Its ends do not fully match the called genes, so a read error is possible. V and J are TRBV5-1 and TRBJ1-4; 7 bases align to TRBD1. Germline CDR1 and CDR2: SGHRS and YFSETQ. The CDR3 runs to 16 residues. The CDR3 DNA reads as TGCGCCAGCAGCGCTACCGGGACAGCCCCCAATGAAAAACCGTTTTTT. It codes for CASSATGTAPNEKPFF.

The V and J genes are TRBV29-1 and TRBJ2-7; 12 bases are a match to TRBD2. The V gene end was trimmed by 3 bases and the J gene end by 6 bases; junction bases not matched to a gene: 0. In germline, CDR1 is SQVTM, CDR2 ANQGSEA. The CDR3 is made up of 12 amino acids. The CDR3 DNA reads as TGCAGCGTTGAGGGACTAGCGGGCGAGCAGTACTTC. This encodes CSVEGLAGEQYF.

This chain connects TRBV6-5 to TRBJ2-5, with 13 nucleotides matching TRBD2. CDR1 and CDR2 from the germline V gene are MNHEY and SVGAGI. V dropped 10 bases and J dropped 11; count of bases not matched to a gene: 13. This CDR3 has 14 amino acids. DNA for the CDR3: TGTGCCACCGGGACTAGCGGGAAGCCTACGGAGCAGTACTTC. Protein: CATGTSGKPTEQYF.

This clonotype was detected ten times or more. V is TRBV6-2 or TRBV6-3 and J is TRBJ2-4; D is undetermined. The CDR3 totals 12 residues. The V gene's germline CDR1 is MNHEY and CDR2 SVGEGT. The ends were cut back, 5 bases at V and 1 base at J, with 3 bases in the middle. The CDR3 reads CASSPAKNIQYF. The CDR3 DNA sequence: TGTGCCAGCAGTCCGGCCAAAAACATTCAGTACTTC.

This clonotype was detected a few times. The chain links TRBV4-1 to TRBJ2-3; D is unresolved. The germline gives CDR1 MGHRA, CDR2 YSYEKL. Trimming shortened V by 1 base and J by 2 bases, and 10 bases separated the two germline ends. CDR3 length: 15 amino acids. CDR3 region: CASSQVLLHTDTQYF. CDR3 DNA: TGCGCCAGCAGCCAAGTTCTCTTACACACAGATACGCAGTATTTT.

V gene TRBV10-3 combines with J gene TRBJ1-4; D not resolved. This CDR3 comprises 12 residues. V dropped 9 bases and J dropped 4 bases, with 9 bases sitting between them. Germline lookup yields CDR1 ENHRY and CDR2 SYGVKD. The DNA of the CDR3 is TGTGCCATTAGAGACGGTAATGAAAAACTGTTTTTT. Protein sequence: CAIRDGNEKLFF.

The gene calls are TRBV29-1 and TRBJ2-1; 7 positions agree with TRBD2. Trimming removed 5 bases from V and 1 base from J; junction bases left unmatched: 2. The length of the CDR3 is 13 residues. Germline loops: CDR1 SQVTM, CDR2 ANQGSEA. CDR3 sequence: CSVRLASYNEQFF. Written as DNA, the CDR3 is TGCAGCGTTAGACTAGCATCCTACAATGAGCAGTTCTTC.

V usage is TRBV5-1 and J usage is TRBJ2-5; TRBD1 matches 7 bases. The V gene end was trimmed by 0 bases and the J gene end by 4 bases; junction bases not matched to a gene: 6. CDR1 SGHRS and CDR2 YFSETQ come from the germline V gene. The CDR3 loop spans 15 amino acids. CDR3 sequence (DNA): TGCGCCAGCAGCTTGGTCTCAGGGGGACCAGAGACCCAGTACTTC. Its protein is CASSLVSGGPETQYF.

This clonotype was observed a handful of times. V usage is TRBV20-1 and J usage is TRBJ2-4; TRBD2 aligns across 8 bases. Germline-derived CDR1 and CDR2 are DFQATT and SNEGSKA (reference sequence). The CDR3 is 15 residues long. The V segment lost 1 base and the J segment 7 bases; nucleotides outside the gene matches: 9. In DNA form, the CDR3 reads TGCAGTGCTAGAGTTGGGAGCGGGGGTGGGAACATTCAGTACTTC. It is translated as CSARVGSGGGNIQYF.

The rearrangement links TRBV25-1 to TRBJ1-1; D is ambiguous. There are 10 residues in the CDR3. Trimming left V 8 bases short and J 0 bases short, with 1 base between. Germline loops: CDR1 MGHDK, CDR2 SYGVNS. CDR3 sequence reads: CASVNTEAFF. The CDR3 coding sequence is TGTGCCAGCGTGAACACTGAAGCTTTCTTT.

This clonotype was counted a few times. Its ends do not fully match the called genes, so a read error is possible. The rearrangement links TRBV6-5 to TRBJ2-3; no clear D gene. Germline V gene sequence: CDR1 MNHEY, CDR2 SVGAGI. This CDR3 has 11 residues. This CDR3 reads CAGSYLDTQYF. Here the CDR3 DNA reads TGTGCCGGCAGTTATTTAGATACGCAGTATTTT.

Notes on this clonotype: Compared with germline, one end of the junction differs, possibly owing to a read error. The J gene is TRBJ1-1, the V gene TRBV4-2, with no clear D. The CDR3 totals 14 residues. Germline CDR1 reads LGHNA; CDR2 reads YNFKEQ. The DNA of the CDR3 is TGTGCCAGCAGCCAAGGAACAGCGAACACTGAAGTTTTCTTT. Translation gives CASSQGTANTEVFF.

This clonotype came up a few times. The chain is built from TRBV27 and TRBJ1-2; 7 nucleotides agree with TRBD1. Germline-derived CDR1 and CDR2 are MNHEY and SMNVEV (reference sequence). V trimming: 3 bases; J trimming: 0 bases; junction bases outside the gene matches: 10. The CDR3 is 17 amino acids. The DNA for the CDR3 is TGTGCCAGCAGTTTGGCGGTGGGGACAGACACTAACTATGGCTACACCTTC. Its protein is CASSLAVGTDTNYGYTF.

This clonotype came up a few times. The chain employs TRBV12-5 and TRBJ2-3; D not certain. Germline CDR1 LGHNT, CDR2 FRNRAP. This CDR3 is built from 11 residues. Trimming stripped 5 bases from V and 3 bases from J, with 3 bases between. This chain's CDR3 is CASGETDTQYF. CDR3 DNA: TGTGCTAGTGGTGAAACAGATACGCAGTATTTT.

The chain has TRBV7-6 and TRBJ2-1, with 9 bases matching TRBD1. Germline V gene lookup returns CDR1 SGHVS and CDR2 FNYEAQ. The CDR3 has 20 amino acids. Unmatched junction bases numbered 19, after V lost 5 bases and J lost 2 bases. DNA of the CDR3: TGTGCCAGCAGCGTCCGACCGCGTGTTGGGGGGGACAGGGCCTACAATGAGCAGTTCTTC. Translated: CASSVRPRVGGDRAYNEQFF. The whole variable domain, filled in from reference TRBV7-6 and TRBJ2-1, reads GAGVSQSPRYKVTKRGQDVALRCDPISGHVSLYWYRQALGQGPEFLTYFNYEAQQDKSGLPNDRFSAERPEGSISTLTIQRTEQRDSAMYRCASSVRPRVGGDRAYNEQFFGPGTRLTVL.

As DNA, the CDR3 is TGCAGCGTCCTCAACCCTTCAGCGGGAGGGGCGGTCGATGAGCAGTTCTTC. This translates into CSVLNPSAGGAVDEQFF. The chain has TRBV29-1 and TRBJ2-1; TRBD2 agrees at 10 bases. V gave up 6 bases and J gave up 8 bases; unmatched junction bases: 19. There are 17 residues in the CDR3. The germline CDR1 and CDR2 sequences are SQVTM and ANQGSEA.

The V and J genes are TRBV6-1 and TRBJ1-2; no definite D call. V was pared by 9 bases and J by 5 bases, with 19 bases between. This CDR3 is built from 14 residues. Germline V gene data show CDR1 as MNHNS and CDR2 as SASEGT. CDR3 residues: CASNPLLSTYGYTF. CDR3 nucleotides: TGTGCCAGTAATCCCCTTCTTTCCACTTATGGCTACACCTTC.

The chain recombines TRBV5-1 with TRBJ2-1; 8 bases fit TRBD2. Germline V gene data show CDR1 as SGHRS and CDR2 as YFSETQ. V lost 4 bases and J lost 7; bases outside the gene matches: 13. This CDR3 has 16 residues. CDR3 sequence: CASSIRGSGRRNEQFF. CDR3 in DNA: TGCGCCAGCAGCATCCGTGGGAGCGGGAGAAGGAATGAGCAGTTCTTC.

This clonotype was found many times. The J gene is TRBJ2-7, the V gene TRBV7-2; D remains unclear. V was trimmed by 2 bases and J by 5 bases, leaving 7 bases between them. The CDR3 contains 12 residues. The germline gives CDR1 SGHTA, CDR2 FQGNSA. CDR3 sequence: CASSLTGHEQYF. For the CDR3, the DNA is TGTGCCAGCAGCTTAACTGGCCACGAGCAGTACTTC.

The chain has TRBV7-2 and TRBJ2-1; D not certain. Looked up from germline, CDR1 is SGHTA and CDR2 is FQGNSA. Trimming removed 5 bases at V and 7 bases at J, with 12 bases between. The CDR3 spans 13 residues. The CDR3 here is CASSRRAENEQFF. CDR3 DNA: TGTGCCAGCAGCCGCAGAGCAGAGAATGAGCAGTTCTTC.